The 15 T cell receptor beta chains in this list originate from one sample, sequenced in a study of early T cells in non-severe SARS-CoV-2 infection. TCRdb analysed the 5' RACE reads with MiXCR anew, one entry per CDR3 protein. This table has roughly 64,000 distinct CDR3 sequences, roughly 13% appearing once. The material sequenced was whole blood. All receptors come from an adult who was a healthcare worker with PCR-confirmed SARS-CoV-2 infection or an uninfected control (not recorded which).

This clonotype is judged medium-sized. The chain uses TRBV13 and TRBJ2-5, with 8 positions matching TRBD1. After removal of 6 bases from V and 0 bases from J, the junction contained 3 bases not matched to a gene. In germline, CDR1 is PRHDT, CDR2 FYEKMQ (reference sequence). The CDR3 totals 14 residues. In DNA, the CDR3 is TGTGCCAGCAGAGGACAGGGCGACCAAGAGACCCAGTACTTC. Protein: CASRGQGDQETQYF.

V and J are TRBV7-2 and TRBJ2-2, with no clear D. This CDR3 contains 15 residues. V lost 5 bases to trimming and J lost 0 bases, with 10 bases between them. Germline V gives CDR1 SGHTA, CDR2 FQGNSA. DNA of the CDR3: TGTGCCAGCAGCCCCATGAACGCGAACACCGGGGAGCTGTTTTTT. It encodes CASSPMNANTGELFF. Looking up the rest from reference TRBV7-2 and TRBJ2-2 gives the full variable domain: GAGVSQSPSNKVTEKGKDVELRCDPISGHTALYWYRQSLGQGLEFLIYFQGNSAPDKSGLPSDRFSAERTGGSVSTLTIQRTQQEDSAVYLCASSPMNANTGELFFGEGSRLTVL.

Only a few counts were recorded for this clonotype. The gene calls are TRBV7-2 and TRBJ2-5; tentatively, D is TRBD1 (6 bases). Germline CDR1 reads SGHTA; CDR2 reads FQGNSA. The CDR3 has 14 residues. V was clipped by 5 bases and J by 5 bases, with 15 bases between them. The CDR3 loop is CASSRDTLSETQYF. DNA of the CDR3: TGTGCCAGCAGCCGGGACACGCTAAGTGAGACCCAGTACTTC.

This chain links TRBV6-6 with TRBJ2-6; possibly TRBD1 for D (6 bases). The V and J ends lost 5 bases and 3 bases respectively, with 11 bases between them. Germline values: CDR1 MNHNY, CDR2 SVGAGI (reference sequence). CDR3 length equals 15 residues. CDR3 region: CASSAQGSGANVLTF. Here the CDR3 DNA reads TGTGCCAGCAGTGCCCAGGGGAGTGGGGCCAACGTCCTGACTTTC.

The rearrangement uses TRBV6-2 or TRBV6-3 and TRBJ2-7; TRBD2 is a possible D gene (6 bases). Germline loops: CDR1 MNHEY, CDR2 SVGEGT. Trimming took off 4 bases at V and 3 bases at J, with 10 bases between the two ends. The CDR3 runs 13 residues. CDR3: CASSLLGGYEQYF. The DNA for the CDR3 is TGTGCCAGCAGTTTGTTGGGGGGCTACGAGCAGTACTTC.

This clonotype was seen many times. The CDR3 region has the DNA TGTGCCAGCTTACCTCTCCAGGGCTTTGGGTCACCCCTCCACTTT. As protein: CASLPLQGFGSPLHF. The chain combines TRBV6-1 with TRBJ1-6, with D possibly TRBD1 on 5 matching bases. CDR3 length equals 15 residues. V dropped 8 bases and J dropped 10 bases, with 21 bases sitting between them. Germline CDR1 reads MNHNS; CDR2 reads SASEGT.

This clonotype was counted a few times. J is TRBJ2-3 and V is TRBV29-1; a weak D match, TRBD1 (8 bases). The germline gives CDR1 SQVTM, CDR2 ANQGSEA. This CDR3 has 13 amino acids. Between the trimmed V and J ends, which lost 8 bases and 4 bases, there was a span of 16 bases. CDR3 DNA sequence: TGCAGCCTATTTACAGGGGGGGCAGATACGCAGTATTTT. Amino acids: CSLFTGGADTQYF.

This clonotype was seen only a few times. The chain combines TRBV6-2 or TRBV6-3 with TRBJ1-5, with 8 bases lining up with TRBD1. Per the germline V gene, CDR1 is MNHEY and CDR2 is SVGEGT. The CDR3 is made up of 14 amino acids. V gave up 9 bases and J gave up 3 bases; unmatched junction bases: 7. The CDR3 reads CASSGTGPNQPQHF. As DNA, the CDR3 is TGTGCCAGTTCTGGGACAGGACCCAATCAGCCCCAGCATTTT.

The CDR3 DNA sequence: TGCGCCAGCAGTGAACCAGGCCAAGAGACCCAGTACTTC. Translating it yields CASSEPGQETQYF. This sequence joins TRBV10-1 and TRBJ2-5, with D hard to call. Germline V gives CDR1 WNHNN, CDR2 SYGVQD (reference sequence). The CDR3 is made up of 13 amino acids. Deletions cut 3 bases from V and 1 base from J, with 6 bases between.

This clonotype was detected ten times or more. This chain joins TRBV7-2 and TRBJ2-3; 8 nucleotides line up with TRBD1. CDR1 is SGHTA, CDR2 FQGNSA, per germline. CDR3 length: 16 residues. With 1 base clipped from V and 2 bases from J, the junction kept 5 bases outside the gene matches. The DNA for the CDR3 is TGTGCCAGCAGCTTAGGGACAGGGTACCTCACAGATACGCAGTATTTT. It encodes CASSLGTGYLTDTQYF.

The chain joins TRBV7-8 to TRBJ2-1; 8 nucleotides match TRBD2. The CDR3 totals 16 residues. Germline loops: CDR1 SGHVS, CDR2 FQNEAQ. J was trimmed by 2 bases and V by 5 bases; bases with no gene match: 8. The CDR3 bases are TGTGCCAGCAGCAGTTCGCGGGGGGATCCCTACAATGAGCAGTTCTTC. It codes for CASSSSRGDPYNEQFF.

The chain combines TRBV7-9 with TRBJ2-3; 10 bases align to TRBD2. The junction had 14 bases not matched to a gene; V was cut back by 1 base and J by 1 base. The CDR3 runs to 20 residues. Germline V gene data show CDR1 as SEHNR and CDR2 as FQNEAQ (reference sequence). CDR3 sequence reads: CASSLELAGPLLSGTDTQYF. CDR3 sequence (DNA): TGTGCCAGCAGCTTAGAACTAGCGGGGCCGCTTTTGTCTGGCACAGATACGCAGTATTTT.

V gene TRBV7-2 combines with J gene TRBJ2-3, with 10 bases fitting TRBD2. In germline, CDR1 is SGHTA, CDR2 FQGNSA. The CDR3 has 16 amino acids. J lost 4 bases, V lost 5 bases, and 9 bases had no gene match. The CDR3 region has the DNA TGTGCCAGCAGCCCCGGGACTAGCGAGCTCGCAGATACGCAGTATTTT. Protein sequence: CASSPGTSELADTQYF.

The rearrangement uses TRBV6-5 and TRBJ1-3, with no clear D. The CDR3 has 15 amino acids. The germline V gene encodes CDR1 MNHEY and CDR2 SVGAGI. V lost 0 bases, J lost 4 bases, and 10 bases lay in between. CDR3 sequence: CASSYSIGGGNTIYF. The DNA for the CDR3 is TGTGCCAGCAGTTACTCGATTGGAGGAGGAAACACCATATATTTT.

This clonotype occurred a few times. V is TRBV5-1 and J is TRBJ2-5; D unresolved. The CDR3 is made up of 14 amino acids. V gave up 5 bases and J gave up 4 bases, with 15 bases separating them. Germline loops: CDR1 SGHRS, CDR2 YFSETQ. The CDR3 DNA reads as TGCGCCAGCAGGCCAGTCCCCCCACGAGAGACCCAGTACTTC. Its translation is CASRPVPPRETQYF.